This T cell receptor beta chain came from a study of neoadjuvant anti-PD-1 for oral cavity cancer. The germline gives CDR1 SGHRS, CDR2 YFSETQ. The V gene lost 4 bases and the J gene lost 2 bases, with 9 bases spanning the gap. CDR3 length equals 13 residues. PBMC libraries mostly used approximately 500 ng of input genomic DNA, with six replicates per sample. Profiled with immunoSEQ multiplex PCR; TCRdb holds only in-frame clones, not every one. The sample has around 67,000 clones; 85% to 90% are singletons. Stated time point: after neoadjuvant nivolumab, at surgical resection. This chain links TRBV5-1 with TRBJ2-5, with D perhaps matching TRBD1 (5 bases). The sample was PBMCs, taken after nivolumab (anti-PD-1) treatment. This TCR was sampled from a person aged 35-79 years with oral cavity squamous cell carcinoma. The CDR3 DNA reads as TGCGCCAGCAGCAAGGCAGGGCAAGAGACCCAGTACTTC. It specifies CASSKAGQETQYF.